This TCR beta chain was documented in a study of T cell repertoires in cytomegalovirus infection. Study outcomes and limitations: Dominating the ex vivo response were TCR beta clonotypes that were CMV-specific and HLA-C-restricted.

Remarks on this clonotype: Its target is not known.

Germline assignment: CDR1 SGHNT and CDR2 YYREEE (reference sequence). The CDR3 loop spans 16 amino acids. The junction had 10 bases not matched to a gene; V was cut back by 4 bases and J by 4 bases. MiXCR was run by TCRdb on the reads, yielding one entry per CDR3 protein. The data contain about 830,000 distinct CDR3 sequences, around a third of them singletons. This sequence originates from a human donor in good health (CMV status not recorded). Some clones in this sample may be carry-over from other donors' samples. This chain uses TRBV5-4 with TRBJ1-5; 8 bases align to TRBD1. This material consisted of cultured CD8+ T cells from PBMCs, taken from culture after CMV antigen stimulation. CDR3 protein: CASSTGGQGLNQPQHF. CDR3 sequence (DNA): TGTGCCAGCAGCACCGGCGGACAGGGTTTAAATCAGCCCCAGCATTTT.